This T cell receptor (beta chain) is drawn from a study of T-cell reconstitution after alpha-beta-depleted transplantation in children. The library targeted TCRbeta and was prepared with unique molecular identifiers. TCRdb passed the PCR reads through MiXCR, listing each CDR3 protein once. This sample has 330,000 or so distinct CDR3 sequences, with around 7.3% found just once. Broader study findings: Counts and diversity of T cells one year after transplant came mostly from newly produced T cells. From surviving recipient T cells and thymic progenitors came the high day-60 TCRbeta diversity observed in some patients.

Details on this clonotype: Its antigen remains unidentified.

Germline V gives CDR1 MNHEY, CDR2 SVGEGT. Trimming removed 5 bases at V and 1 base at J, with 8 bases between. This CDR3 is 13 amino acids long. The specimen comprised peripheral blood, sampled 360 days after TCRalphabeta/CD19-depleted stem cell transplant. The chain has TRBV6-2 or TRBV6-3 and TRBJ1-2; D not resolved. The sequence came from a female patient aged 2-9 years who had a stem cell transplant for Fanconi anemia, so the T cells may come from the graft donor. The CDR3 region is CASSPPVNYGYTF. In nucleotides, the CDR3 is TGTGCCAGCAGTCCCCCGGTTAACTATGGCTACACCTTC.